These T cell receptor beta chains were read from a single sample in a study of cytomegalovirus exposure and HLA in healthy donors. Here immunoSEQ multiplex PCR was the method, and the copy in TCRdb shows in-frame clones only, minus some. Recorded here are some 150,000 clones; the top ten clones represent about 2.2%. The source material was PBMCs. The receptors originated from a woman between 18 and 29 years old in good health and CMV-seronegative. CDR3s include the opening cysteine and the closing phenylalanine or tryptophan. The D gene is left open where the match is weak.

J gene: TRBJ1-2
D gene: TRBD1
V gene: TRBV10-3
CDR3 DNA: TGTGCCATCAGTGGAAGCGGGACAGGATCTAACTATGGCTACACCTTC
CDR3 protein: CAISGSGTGSNYGYTF

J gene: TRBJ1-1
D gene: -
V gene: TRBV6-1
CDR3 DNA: TGTGCCAGCAGTGTCGGACAGCCTAACACTGAAGCTTTCTTT
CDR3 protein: CASSVGQPNTEAFF

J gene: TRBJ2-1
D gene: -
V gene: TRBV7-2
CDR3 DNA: TGTGCCAGCAGCTTAGAGCGTTCATCCAATGAGCGGTTCTTC
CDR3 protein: CASSLERSSNERFF

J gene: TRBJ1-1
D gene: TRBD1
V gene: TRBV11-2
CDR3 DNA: TGTGCCAGCAGCTTAGATCGTGGCCGGGACAGCGCTGAAGCTTTCTTT
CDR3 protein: CASSLDRGRDSAEAFF

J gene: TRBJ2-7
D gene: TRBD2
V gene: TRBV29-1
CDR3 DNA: TGCAGCGGGGGGGCGGGAGGGCCTTACGAGCAGTACTTC
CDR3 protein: CSGGAGGPYEQYF

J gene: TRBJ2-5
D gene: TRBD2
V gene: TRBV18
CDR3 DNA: TGTGCCAGCTCACCACGTGTTGGGGGGGGAACCCCAGAGACCCAGTACTTC
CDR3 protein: CASSPRVGGGTPETQYF

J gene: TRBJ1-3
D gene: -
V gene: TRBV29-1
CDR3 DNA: TGCAGCGTTGAGGGGCAGGGAGGAAACACCATATATTTT
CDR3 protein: CSVEGQGGNTIYF

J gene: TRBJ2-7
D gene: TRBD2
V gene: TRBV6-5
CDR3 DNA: TGTGCCAGCAGTTACTCCGTGGGACTAGCGGGAGGGAAGCAGTACTTC
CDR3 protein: CASSYSVGLAGGKQYF

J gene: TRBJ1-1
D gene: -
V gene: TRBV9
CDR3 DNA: TGTGCCAGCAGCCCAAGGACAGCGATGAACACTGAAGCTTTCTTT
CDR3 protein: CASSPRTAMNTEAFF

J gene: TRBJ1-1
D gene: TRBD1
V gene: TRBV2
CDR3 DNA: TGTGCCAGCAGTGGTTTGACAGGGTACACTGAAGCTTTCTTT
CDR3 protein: CASSGLTGYTEAFF

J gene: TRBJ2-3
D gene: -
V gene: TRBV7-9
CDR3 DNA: TGTGCCAGCAGCTTAGGGGTGGCTAGCGGCACAGATACGCAGTATTTT
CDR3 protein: CASSLGVASGTDTQYF

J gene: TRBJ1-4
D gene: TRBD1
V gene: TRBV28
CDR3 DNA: TGTGCCAGCATGAGGGACAGGGGCGAACCAACTAATGAAAAACTGTTTTTT
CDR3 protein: CASMRDRGEPTNEKLFF

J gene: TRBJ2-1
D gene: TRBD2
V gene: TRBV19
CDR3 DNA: TGTGCCAGTATGCGTAGAGCTAGCGGGAGCAATGAGCAGTTCTTC
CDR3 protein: CASMRRASGSNEQFF

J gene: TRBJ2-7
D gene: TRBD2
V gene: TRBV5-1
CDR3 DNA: TGCGCCAGCATCGGCTGGGGGGATAGCGGGAGTTACGAGCAGTACTTC
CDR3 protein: CASIGWGDSGSYEQYF

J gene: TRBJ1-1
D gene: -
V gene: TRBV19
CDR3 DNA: TGTGCCAGTAGTATAGTCCCAGACAGAAGCACTGAAGCTTTCTTT
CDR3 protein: CASSIVPDRSTEAFF

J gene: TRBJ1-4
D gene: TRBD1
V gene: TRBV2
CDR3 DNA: TGTGCCAGCACGGTACTTGGGACAGCGAATGAAAAACTGTTTTTT
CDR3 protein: CASTVLGTANEKLFF

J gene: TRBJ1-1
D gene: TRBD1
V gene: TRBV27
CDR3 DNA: TGTGCCAGCAGTTCGACAGGGGGCACTGAAGCTTTCTTT
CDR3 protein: CASSSTGGTEAFF

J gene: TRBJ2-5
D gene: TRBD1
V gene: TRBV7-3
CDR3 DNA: TGTGCCAGCAGCGTGGACAGGGAAGAGACCCAGTACTTC
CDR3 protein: CASSVDREETQYF

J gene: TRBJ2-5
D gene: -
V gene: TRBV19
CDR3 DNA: TGTGCCAGTACGCGGGACAGTGGAGAGACCCAGTACTTC
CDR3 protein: CASTRDSGETQYF

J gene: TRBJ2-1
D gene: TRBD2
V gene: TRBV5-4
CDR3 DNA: TGTGCCAGCACCGGCCTGGGACTAGCGGTTAATGAGCAGTTCTTC
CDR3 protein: CASTGLGLAVNEQFF

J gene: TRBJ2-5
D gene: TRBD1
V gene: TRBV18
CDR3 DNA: TGTGCCAGCTCACTCTGGGACAGGGGAGAGACCCAGTACTTC
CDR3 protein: CASSLWDRGETQYF

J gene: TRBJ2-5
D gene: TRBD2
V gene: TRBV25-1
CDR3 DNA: TGTGCCAGCAGTGGGCTAGCGGGAGTGGAGACCCAGTACTTC
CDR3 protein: CASSGLAGVETQYF

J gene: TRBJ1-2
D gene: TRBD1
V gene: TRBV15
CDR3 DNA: TGTGCCACCAGCAGAGATAAGGGCTCGACAGGGAACTATGGCTACACCTTC
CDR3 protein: CATSRDKGSTGNYGYTF

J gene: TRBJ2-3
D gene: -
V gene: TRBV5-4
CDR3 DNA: TGTGCCACCTGGGGGGGCACAGATACGCAGTATTTT
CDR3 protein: CATWGGTDTQYF

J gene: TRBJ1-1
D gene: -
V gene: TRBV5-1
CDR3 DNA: TGCGCCAGCAGCCCGATGACGGGGGAGGGCACTGAAGCTTTCTTT
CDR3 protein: CASSPMTGEGTEAFF

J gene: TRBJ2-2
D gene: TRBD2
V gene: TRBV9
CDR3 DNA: TGTGCCAGCAGCCCCGGTAGGACTAGCGTTAGCGGGGAGCTGTTTTTT
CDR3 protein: CASSPGRTSVSGELFF

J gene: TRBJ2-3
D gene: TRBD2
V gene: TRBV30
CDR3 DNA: TGTGCCTGGAGTGTCTATATCGGGGTTAGCGGGACCTACACAGATACGCAGTATTTT
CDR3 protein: CAWSVYIGVSGTYTDTQYF

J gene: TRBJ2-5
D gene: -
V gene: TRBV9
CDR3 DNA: TGTGCCAGCAGCCCTACAGGGAGTCAAGAGACCCAGTACTTC
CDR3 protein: CASSPTGSQETQYF

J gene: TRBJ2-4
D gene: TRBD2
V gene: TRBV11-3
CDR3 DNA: TGTGCCAGCAGCTCCAGACTAGCGGGAGGGGGTATTCAGTACTTC
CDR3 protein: CASSSRLAGGGIQYF

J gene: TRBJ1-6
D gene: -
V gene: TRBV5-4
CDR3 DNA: TGTGCCAGCAGCTTGGGGCCGAATTCACCCCTCCACTTT
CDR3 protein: CASSLGPNSPLHF

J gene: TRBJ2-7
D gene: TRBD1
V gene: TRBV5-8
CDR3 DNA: TGTGCCAGCAGCTTGCGGGGACAGGGCTCCTACGAGCAGTACTTC
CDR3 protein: CASSLRGQGSYEQYF

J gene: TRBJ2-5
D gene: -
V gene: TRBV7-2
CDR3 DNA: TGTGCCAGCAGCTTACAGAGGGGGGAGACCCAGTACTTC
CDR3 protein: CASSLQRGETQYF

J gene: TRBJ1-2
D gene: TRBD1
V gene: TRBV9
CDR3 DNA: TGTGCCAGCAGCGTAGTGGGACAGGGGGGCTACACCTTC
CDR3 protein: CASSVVGQGGYTF

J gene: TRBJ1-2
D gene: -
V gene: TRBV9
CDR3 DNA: TGTGCCAGCAAAGGGGCGGCTAACTATGGCTACACCTTC
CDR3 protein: CASKGAANYGYTF

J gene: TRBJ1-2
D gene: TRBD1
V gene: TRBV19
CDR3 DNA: TGTGCCAGCACGACAGGGGGCAGGGGGCTTGGTGGCTACACCTTC
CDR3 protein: CASTTGGRGLGGYTF